This record covers a single TCR beta chain. This specimen comes from a study of human T cells and chemical hapten exposure. MiXCR, applied by TCRdb to the RACE reads, yields one record per CDR3 protein. Among tens of thousands of distinct CDR3 sequences listed, approximately 12% were seen once. Germline CDR1 and CDR2: SNHLY and FYNNEI. Trimming pared 7 bases from V and 8 bases from J, leaving 14 bases between. The CDR3 covers 13 residues. Sample time point: patch test 3, about 24 weeks after DPC sensitization. Treatment specified: therapeutic diphenylcyclopropenone sensitization with weekly scalp DPC. The material was whole blood, obtained in connection with sensitization to the hapten diphenylcyclopropenone (DPC). The rearrangement joins TRBV2 to TRBJ1-4; D ambiguous. The origin of this receptor is a woman aged 45 to 65 with alopecia areata. Some clones in this sample may be carry-over from other donors' samples. In DNA, the CDR3 is TGTGCCAGCAATGTAGTCGAGAGGGAAAAACTGTTTTTT. This encodes CASNVVEREKLFF.